The clone carrying this TCR beta chain has only a few counts. These data come from a study of T cells after yellow fever vaccination. CDR1 is DFQATT, CDR2 SNEGSKA, per germline (reference sequence). The CDR3 is made up of 13 amino acids. V was cut by 3 bases and J by 5 bases, with 11 bases left in between. TCRdb itself ran the 5' RACE reads through MiXCR, one entry per CDR3 protein. The repertoire consists of 550,000 or so distinct CDR3 sequences, with roughly 19% occurring once and the leading ten covering roughly an eighth. This receptor was identified in a young man who received the YFV17D yellow fever vaccine. The starting material was PBMCs, obtained 15 days after the yellow fever booster vaccination. The chain employs TRBV20-1 and TRBJ2-1; D may correspond to TRBD1 or TRBD2 (6 bases each). The CDR3: CSARRGDNNEQFF. DNA of the CDR3: TGCAGTGCTAGGAGGGGGGACAACAATGAGCAGTTCTTC.